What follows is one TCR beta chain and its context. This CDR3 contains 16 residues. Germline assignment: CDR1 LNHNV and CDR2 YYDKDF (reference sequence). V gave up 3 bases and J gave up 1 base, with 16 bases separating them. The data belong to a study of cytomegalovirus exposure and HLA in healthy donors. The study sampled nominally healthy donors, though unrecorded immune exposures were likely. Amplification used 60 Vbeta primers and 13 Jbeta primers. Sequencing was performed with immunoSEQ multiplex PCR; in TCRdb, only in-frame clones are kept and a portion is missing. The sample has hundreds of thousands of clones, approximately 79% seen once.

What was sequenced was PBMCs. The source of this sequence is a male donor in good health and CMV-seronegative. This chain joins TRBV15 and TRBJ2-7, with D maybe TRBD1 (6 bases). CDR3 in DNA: TGTGCCACCAGCAGGGCGATCGGGGACACTTCCTACGAGCAGTACTTC. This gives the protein CATSRAIGDTSYEQYF.